Presented here are 32 T cell receptor beta chains from one specimen sequenced in a study of vaccination and CD4 T cells after COVID-19. CD4+ T cells that had been cultured provided DNA sequenced with the Oncomine TCR Beta short-read assay. TCRdb called the PCR reads again in MiXCR, with one record for every CDR3 protein. The data hold more than 15,000 distinct CDR3 sequences, with 45% to 70% observed a single time. No antigen is known for these receptors. Treatment denoted: approximately nine-day PBMC culture with coronavirus spike peptide pools or control peptides (ViraFEST assay). The specimen was CD4+ T cells from blood, cultured in vitro. These receptor sequences come from a human donor who had recovered from COVID-19.

J is TRBJ1-1 and V is TRBV25-1; D is unclear. V lost 6 bases, J lost 3 bases, and 11 bases lay in between. The CDR3 sequence is 13 residues long. Germline V lookup: CDR1 MGHDK, CDR2 SYGVNS. CDR3 residues: CASRTYLDTEAFF. CDR3 in DNA: TGTGCCAGCAGAACCTACTTGGACACTGAAGCTTTCTTT.

V usage is TRBV5-1 and J usage is TRBJ1-2; possible D gene TRBD1, 6 bases. Germline V gene sequence: CDR1 SGHRS, CDR2 YFSETQ. V was trimmed by 4 bases and J by 4 bases, leaving 14 bases between them. The CDR3 has 14 residues. The CDR3 bases are TGCGCCAGCAGCCCAGGGGCAGGGCGCTATGGCTACACCTTC. Its translation is CASSPGAGRYGYTF. The full variable domain, rest sourced from reference TRBV5-1 and TRBJ1-2, is KAGVTQTPRYLIKTRGQQVTLSCSPISGHRSVSWYQQTPGQGLQFLFEYFSETQRNKGNFPGRFSGRQFSNSRSEMNVSTLELGDSALYLCASSPGAGRYGYTFGSGTRLTVV.

The rearrangement links TRBV6-1 to TRBJ1-2, with TRBD1 identical over 7 bases. This CDR3 region has 13 residues. The V and J ends lost 6 bases and 5 bases, in that order; junction bases with no gene match: 6. The germline V gene has CDR1 MNHNS and CDR2 SASEGT. The CDR3 region is CASSPGQTYGYTF. The CDR3 DNA follows: TGTGCCAGCAGCCCGGGACAGACTTATGGCTACACCTTC.

The chain couples TRBV10-1 to TRBJ2-3; no reliable D call. The germline V gene encodes CDR1 WNHNN and CDR2 SYGVQD (reference sequence). CDR3 length: 16 amino acids. Trimming cost V 7 bases and J 0 bases, with 17 bases left between them. Here the CDR3 DNA reads TGCGCCAGCACCTCCGCGGATACTTCTAGCACAGATACGCAGTATTTT. This codes for CASTSADTSSTDTQYF.

The chain is built from TRBV5-1 and TRBJ2-7; 7 bases match TRBD2. Germline loops: CDR1 SGHRS, CDR2 YFSETQ. The CDR3 spans 15 residues. Losses at the gene ends were 5 bases for V and 7 bases for J; bases not matched to a gene: 15. CDR3 in amino acids: CASSPSSGPAGEQYF. The CDR3 DNA follows: TGCGCCAGCAGTCCTTCTAGCGGCCCTGCGGGAGAGCAGTACTTC.

The V gene is TRBV6-2 or TRBV6-3, the J gene TRBJ1-3; no reliable D call. The V gene's germline CDR1 is MNHEY and CDR2 SVGEGT. This CDR3 is 18 amino acids long. Trimming removed 5 bases from V and 0 bases from J, with 20 bases in between. CDR3 sequence: CASSNQESVPRSGNTIYF. As DNA, the CDR3 is TGTGCCAGCAGTAACCAGGAGTCAGTCCCCCGCTCTGGAAACACCATATATTTT.

This sequence joins TRBV14 and TRBJ1-1, with 8 bases matching TRBD1. CDR1 is SGHDN and CDR2 is FVKESK in the germline V gene. The CDR3 extends over 13 amino acids. J gave up 11 bases and V 1 base, and 6 bases lay outside the gene matches. This chain's CDR3 is CASSQGDRRMAFF. As DNA, the CDR3 is TGTGCCAGCAGCCAAGGGGACAGGCGGATGGCTTTCTTT. Full variable domain (remainder filled in from reference TRBV14 and TRBJ1-1): EAGVTQFPSHSVIEKGQTVTLRCDPISGHDNLYWYRRVMGKEIKFLLHFVKESKQDESGMPNNRFLAERTGGTYSTLKVQPAELEDSGVYFCASSQGDRRMAFFGQGTRLTVV.

This clonotype was counted only a few times. The J gene is TRBJ1-1, the V gene TRBV19; D unresolved. This CDR3 comprises 13 residues. The germline CDR1 and CDR2 sequences are LNHDA and SQIVND (reference sequence). The CDR3 sequence is CAISLAPETEAFF. In DNA form, the CDR3 reads TGTGCTATCAGCCTGGCACCCGAGACTGAAGCTTTCTTT.

The V and J genes are TRBV19 and TRBJ1-6, with D uncertain. The CDR3 spans 14 residues. V shed 2 bases and J shed 8 bases, with 10 bases lying between them. Germline assignment: CDR1 LNHDA and CDR2 SQIVND (reference sequence). CDR3 region: CASSISGIDSPLHF. DNA of the CDR3: TGTGCCAGTAGTATATCTGGGATCGATTCACCCCTCCACTTT.

This chain joins TRBV11-2 and TRBJ1-1; the D is unclear. The CDR3 covers 14 residues. V gave up 0 bases and J gave up 6 bases, with 11 bases separating them. Germline-derived CDR1 and CDR2 are SGHAT and FQNNGV. CDR3 region: CASSLDRGNPEAFF. CDR3 nucleotides: TGTGCCAGCAGCTTAGATCGCGGCAATCCTGAAGCTTTCTTT.

This clonotype occurred a few times. The chain employs TRBV30 and TRBJ2-3, with a tentative D call TRBD2 (7 bases). V gave up 5 bases and J gave up 2 bases, with 14 bases separating them. The CDR3 extends over 14 amino acids. Germline values: CDR1 GTSNPN, CDR2 SVGIG (reference sequence). The CDR3 loop reads CAWEGGTPTDTQYF. The CDR3, as DNA: TGTGCCTGGGAGGGGGGGACTCCCACAGATACGCAGTATTTT.

The CDR3 reads CASSSHKTGAGYGYTF. DNA for the CDR3: TGTGCCAGCAGTTCCCACAAGACAGGGGCGGGTTATGGCTACACCTTC. V is TRBV27 and J is TRBJ1-2; TRBD1 matches at 8 bases. CDR1 is MNHEY, CDR2 SMNVEV, per germline (reference sequence). This CDR3 region has 16 residues. The trim removed 4 bases at V and 5 bases at J, leaving 12 bases unmatched.

This clonotype was counted only a few times. This rearrangement joins TRBV28 to TRBJ2-2; the match to TRBD2 covers 8 bases. J lost 6 bases, V lost 3 bases, and 12 bases had no gene match. The CDR3 covers 17 residues. Looked up from germline, CDR1 is MDHEN and CDR2 is SYDVKM. The CDR3 loop is CASSLGLLAATPGELFF. The CDR3 bases are TGTGCCAGCAGTTTGGGGTTACTAGCGGCCACTCCCGGGGAGCTGTTTTTT.

This chain uses TRBV7-2 with TRBJ2-2; D gene uncertain. V lost 5 bases, J lost 5 bases, and 12 bases lay in between. The CDR3 contains 14 residues. Germline V gene lookup returns CDR1 SGHTA and CDR2 FQGNSA. The CDR3 here is CASSPLLGTGELFF. The CDR3 region has the DNA TGTGCCAGCAGCCCCCTCTTAGGTACCGGGGAGCTGTTTTTT.

This chain links TRBV7-9 with TRBJ2-7, with TRBD1 as a possible D gene (6 bases). Germline CDR1 SEHNR, CDR2 FQNEAQ (reference sequence). This CDR3 spans 14 amino acids. Trimming took 5 bases from V and 6 from J, leaving 17 bases between them. In nucleotides, the CDR3 is TGTGCCAGCAGCCCACAGGGAGTCTCGGGCGAGCAGTACTTC. Its translation is CASSPQGVSGEQYF.

The J gene is TRBJ2-3, the V gene TRBV20-1, with 7 bases matching TRBD2. V shed 5 bases, J shed 7 bases, and the junction held 6 bases outside the gene matches. Germline lookup yields CDR1 DFQATT and CDR2 SNEGSKA (reference sequence). CDR3 size: 12 residues. The CDR3 DNA reads as TGCAGTGCTCCCCGGGGAGGGAATACGCAGTATTTT. It specifies CSAPRGGNTQYF.

The rearrangement joins TRBV27 to TRBJ1-6, with D uncertain. This CDR3 contains 13 residues. Looked up from germline, CDR1 is MNHEY and CDR2 is SMNVEV (reference sequence). Deletions cut 4 bases from V and 7 bases from J, with 8 bases between. The CDR3 DNA is TGTGCCAGCAGTTCTACAGCAAATTCACCCCTCCACTTT. Amino acids: CASSSTANSPLHF.

This chain links TRBV3-1 with TRBJ2-7; maybe TRBD1 (5 bases). V lost 2 bases, J lost 0 bases, and 14 bases lay in between. CDR3 length: 16 residues. CDR1 LGHDT and CDR2 YNNKEL come from the germline V gene (reference sequence). The CDR3 loop reads CASSQHDSSSSYEQYF. Written as DNA, the CDR3 is TGTGCCAGCAGCCAACACGACAGCTCGAGCTCCTACGAGCAGTACTTC.

CDR3 protein: CASSLFRVASPLHF. DNA of the CDR3: TGTGCCAGCAGTCTCTTCAGGGTTGCGTCACCCCTCCACTTT. V gene TRBV28 combines with J gene TRBJ1-6, with D perhaps TRBD1 (5 bases). In germline, CDR1 is MDHEN, CDR2 SYDVKM. Trimming took off 5 bases at V and 10 bases at J, with 15 bases between the two ends. The CDR3 is 14 residues long.

This chain uses TRBV20-1 with TRBJ1-2; no reliable D call. The CDR3 contains 16 residues. Trimming left V 0 bases short and J 0 bases short, with 14 bases between. The germline gives CDR1 DFQATT, CDR2 SNEGSKA (reference sequence). The CDR3 DNA reads TGCAGTGCTAGAGATCTCCGATTACCTGCTAACTATGGCTACACCTTC. Encoded protein: CSARDLRLPANYGYTF.

There are a few counts of this clonotype. This chain connects TRBV5-5 to TRBJ1-2; 8 nucleotides line up with TRBD1. The V and J ends lost 2 bases and 6 bases, in that order; junction bases with no gene match: 6. Per the germline V gene, CDR1 is SGHKS and CDR2 is YYEKEE (reference sequence). The CDR3 runs 14 residues. The DNA for the CDR3 is TGTGCCAGCAGCTTACAAGGACAGGGACATGGCTACACCTTC. Its translation is CASSLQGQGHGYTF.

This chain joins TRBV5-1 and TRBJ1-1, with a tentative D call TRBD1 (5 bases). V lost 7 bases and J lost 2, with 15 bases in between. Germline loops: CDR1 SGHRS, CDR2 YFSETQ. There are 14 residues in the CDR3. CDR3 coding DNA: TGCGCCAGCGGTAGGGGTCTTGGAAACACTGAAGCTTTCTTT. This gives the protein CASGRGLGNTEAFF.

This chain joins TRBV6-6 and TRBJ1-1; possible D gene TRBD1, 5 bases. Per germline, CDR1 MNHNY and CDR2 SVGAGI (reference sequence). V was pared by 5 bases and J by 1 base, with 8 bases between. The CDR3 totals 13 residues. The CDR3 coding sequence is TGTGCCAGCAGTGGCAGGGAGAACACTGAAGCTTTCTTT. It encodes CASSGRENTEAFF.

This clonotype has a handful of counts. The gene calls are TRBV12-3 or TRBV12-4 and TRBJ2-2, with D tentatively TRBD2 (5 bases). Trimming removed 4 bases from V and 4 bases from J, with 13 bases in between. The CDR3 runs to 15 residues. In nucleotides, the CDR3 is TGTGCCAGCAGTTGGAAGGGTGCGGGCACCGGGGAGCTGTTTTTT. Its translation: CASSWKGAGTGELFF.

This clonotype was observed a handful of times. DNA of the CDR3: TGTGCCAGCAGCACAAACAGGGTTGGGGCAGATACGCAGTATTTT. It encodes CASSTNRVGADTQYF. The V call is TRBV21-1, the J call TRBJ2-3; TRBD1 is taken as the D call from the table, unchecked against the DNA. TRBV21-1 is designated a pseudogene. The CDR3 spans 15 residues.

This chain connects TRBV25-1 to TRBJ2-3; D unresolved. Germline V gives CDR1 MGHDK, CDR2 SYGVNS. The CDR3 extends over 17 amino acids. The V end was cut by 3 bases, the J end by 2 bases, with 18 bases between. Here the CDR3 DNA reads TGTGCCAGCAGTGACTCCTCTCTTCGGGCCTTCACAGATACGCAGTATTTT. It is translated as CASSDSSLRAFTDTQYF. Full variable domain (remainder filled in from reference TRBV25-1 and TRBJ2-3): EADIYQTPRYLVIGTGKKITLECSQTMGHDKMYWYQQDPGMELHLIHYSYGVNSTEKGDLSSESTVSRIRTEHFPLTLESARPSHTSQYLCASSDSSLRAFTDTQYFGPGTRLTVL.

The V gene is TRBV2, the J gene TRBJ2-5; TRBD2 matches at 11 bases. Per germline, CDR1 SNHLY and CDR2 FYNNEI. The CDR3 runs to 14 residues. J was trimmed by 4 bases and V by 6 bases; bases with no gene match: 4. In nucleotides, the CDR3 is TGTGCCAGCAGCGTCGGACTAGCGGGAGAGACCCAGTACTTC. Its translation is CASSVGLAGETQYF.

Only one count was recorded for this clonotype. J is TRBJ2-1 and V is TRBV7-6; 8 bases are shared with TRBD2. V dropped 0 bases and J dropped 3; count of bases not matched to a gene: 4. The CDR3 length is 16 residues. Germline loops: CDR1 SGHVS, CDR2 FNYEAQ. CDR3: CASSLAASGYYNEQFF. CDR3 DNA: TGTGCCAGCAGCTTAGCGGCTAGCGGGTACTACAATGAGCAGTTCTTC.

This chain joins TRBV7-8 and TRBJ1-1; no firm D call. This CDR3 has 13 amino acids. The V gene's germline CDR1 is SGHVS and CDR2 FQNEAQ. V dropped 1 base and J dropped 3 bases, with 6 bases sitting between them. CDR3 residues: CASSLVGDTEAFF. Written as DNA, the CDR3 is TGTGCCAGCAGCTTAGTTGGGGACACTGAAGCTTTCTTT.

V and J are TRBV5-1 and TRBJ2-1, with D tentatively TRBD1 (5 bases). This CDR3 has 15 residues. The ends were cut back, 0 bases at V and 10 bases at J, with 17 bases in the middle. Germline V lookup: CDR1 SGHRS, CDR2 YFSETQ. The CDR3 DNA reads TGCGCCAGCAGCTTGGCGGTTTCCAGGGAAGAAGAGCAGTTCTTC. Protein product: CASSLAVSREEEQFF.

The chain combines TRBV7-9 with TRBJ2-1; possibly TRBD2 for D (6 bases). This CDR3 spans 11 amino acids. Germline V gives CDR1 SEHNR, CDR2 FQNEAQ (reference sequence). The CDR3 nucleotides read TGTTCGGGAGTAGGTGGGAATGAGCAGTTCTTC. It codes for CSGVGGNEQFF.

V gene TRBV7-9 combines with J gene TRBJ2-1, with D unresolved. Looked up from germline, CDR1 is SEHNR and CDR2 is FQNEAQ (reference sequence). CDR3 length: 15 amino acids. V dropped 2 bases and J dropped 0 bases, with 8 bases sitting between them. Here the CDR3 DNA reads TGTGCCAGCAGCTTAAGGCAAGGCTCCTACAATGAGCAGTTCTTC. Amino acids: CASSLRQGSYNEQFF.